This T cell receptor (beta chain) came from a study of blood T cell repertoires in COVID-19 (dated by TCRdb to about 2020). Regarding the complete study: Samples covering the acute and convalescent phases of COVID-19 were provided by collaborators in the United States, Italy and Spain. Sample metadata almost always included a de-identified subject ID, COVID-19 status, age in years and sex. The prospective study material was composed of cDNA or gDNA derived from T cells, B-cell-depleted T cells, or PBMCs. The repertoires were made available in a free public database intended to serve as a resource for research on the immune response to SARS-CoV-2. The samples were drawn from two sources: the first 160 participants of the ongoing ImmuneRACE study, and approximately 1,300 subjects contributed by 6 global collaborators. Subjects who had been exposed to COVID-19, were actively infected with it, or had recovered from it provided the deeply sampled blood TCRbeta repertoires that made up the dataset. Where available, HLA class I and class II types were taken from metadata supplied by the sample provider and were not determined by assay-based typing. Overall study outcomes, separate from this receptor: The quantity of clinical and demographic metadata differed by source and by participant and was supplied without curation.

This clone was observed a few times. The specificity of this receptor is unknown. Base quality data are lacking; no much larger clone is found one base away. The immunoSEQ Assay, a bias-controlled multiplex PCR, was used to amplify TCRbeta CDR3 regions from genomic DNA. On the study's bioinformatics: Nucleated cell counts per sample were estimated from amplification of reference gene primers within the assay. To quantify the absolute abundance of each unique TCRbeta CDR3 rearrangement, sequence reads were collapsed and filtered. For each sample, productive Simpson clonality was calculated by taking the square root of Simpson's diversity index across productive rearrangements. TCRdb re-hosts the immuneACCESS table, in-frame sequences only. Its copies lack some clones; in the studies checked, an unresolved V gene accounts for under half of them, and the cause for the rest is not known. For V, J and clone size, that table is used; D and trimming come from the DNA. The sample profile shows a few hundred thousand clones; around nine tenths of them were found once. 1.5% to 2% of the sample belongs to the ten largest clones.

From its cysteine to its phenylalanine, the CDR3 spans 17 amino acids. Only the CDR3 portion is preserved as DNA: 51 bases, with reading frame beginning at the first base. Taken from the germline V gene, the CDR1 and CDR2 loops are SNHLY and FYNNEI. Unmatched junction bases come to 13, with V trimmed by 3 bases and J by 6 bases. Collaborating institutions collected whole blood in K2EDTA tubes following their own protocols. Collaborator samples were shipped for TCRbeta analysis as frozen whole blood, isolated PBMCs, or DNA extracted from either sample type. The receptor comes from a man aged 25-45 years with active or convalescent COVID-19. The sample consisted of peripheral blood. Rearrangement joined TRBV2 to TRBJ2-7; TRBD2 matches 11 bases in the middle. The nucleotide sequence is TGTGCCAGCAGTGATAACGCGGTAGCGGGGGGGCTCAGCGAGCAGTACTTC. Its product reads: CASSDNAVAGGLSEQYF.